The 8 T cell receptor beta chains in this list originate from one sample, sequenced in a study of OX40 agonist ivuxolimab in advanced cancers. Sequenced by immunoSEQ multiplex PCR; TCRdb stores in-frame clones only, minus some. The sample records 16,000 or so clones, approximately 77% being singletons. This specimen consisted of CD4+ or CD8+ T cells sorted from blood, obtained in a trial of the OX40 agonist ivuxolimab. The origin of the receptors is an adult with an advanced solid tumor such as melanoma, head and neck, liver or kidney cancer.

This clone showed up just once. The CDR3 sequence: CASSIGGGVSYNEQFF. DNA of the CDR3: TGTGCCAGTAGTATAGGTGGAGGGGTCTCCTACAATGAGCAGTTCTTC. This chain links TRBV19 with TRBJ2-1; D possibly corresponds to TRBD2 (6 bases). The CDR3 covers 16 residues. CDR1 is LNHDA, CDR2 SQIVND, per germline (reference sequence). V lost 1 base and J lost 0, with 10 bases in between.

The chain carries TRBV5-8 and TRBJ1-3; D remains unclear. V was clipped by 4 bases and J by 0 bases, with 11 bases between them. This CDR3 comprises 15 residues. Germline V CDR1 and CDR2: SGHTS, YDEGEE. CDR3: CASSPGPYSGNTIYF. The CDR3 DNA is TGTGCCAGCAGCCCCGGACCCTACTCTGGAAACACCATATATTTT.

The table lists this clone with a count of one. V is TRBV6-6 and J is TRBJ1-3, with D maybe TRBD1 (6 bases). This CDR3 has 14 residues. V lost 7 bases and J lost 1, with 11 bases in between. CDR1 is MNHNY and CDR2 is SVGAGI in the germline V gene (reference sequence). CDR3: CASTPQGSGNTIYF. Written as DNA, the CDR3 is TGTGCCAGCACCCCACAGGGATCTGGAAACACCATATATTTT.

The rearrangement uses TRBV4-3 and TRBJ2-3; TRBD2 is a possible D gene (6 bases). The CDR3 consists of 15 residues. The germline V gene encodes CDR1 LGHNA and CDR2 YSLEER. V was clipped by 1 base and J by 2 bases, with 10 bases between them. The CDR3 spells CASSQASAHTDTQYF. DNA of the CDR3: TGCGCCAGCAGCCAAGCTAGCGCCCACACAGATACGCAGTATTTT.

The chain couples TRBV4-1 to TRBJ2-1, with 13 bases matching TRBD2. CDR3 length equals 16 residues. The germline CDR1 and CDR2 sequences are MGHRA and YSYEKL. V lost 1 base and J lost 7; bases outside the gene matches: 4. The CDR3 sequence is CASSQVGTSGVNEQFF. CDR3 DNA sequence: TGCGCCAGCAGCCAAGTCGGGACTAGCGGGGTAAATGAGCAGTTCTTC.

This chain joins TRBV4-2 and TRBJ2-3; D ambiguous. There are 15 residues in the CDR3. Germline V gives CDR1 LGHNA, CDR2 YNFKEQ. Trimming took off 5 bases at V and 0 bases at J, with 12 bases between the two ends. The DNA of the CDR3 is TGTGCCAGCAGCTCCGGAGTGATTAGCACAGATACGCAGTATTTT. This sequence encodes CASSSGVISTDTQYF.

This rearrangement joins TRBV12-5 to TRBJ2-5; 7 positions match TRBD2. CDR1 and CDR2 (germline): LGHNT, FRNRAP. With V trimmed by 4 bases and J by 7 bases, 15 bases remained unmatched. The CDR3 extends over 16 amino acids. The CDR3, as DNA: TGTGCTAGTGGTTGCCCCCCCGGGACTAATTCCGTGACCCAGTACTTC. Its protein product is CASGCPPGTNSVTQYF.

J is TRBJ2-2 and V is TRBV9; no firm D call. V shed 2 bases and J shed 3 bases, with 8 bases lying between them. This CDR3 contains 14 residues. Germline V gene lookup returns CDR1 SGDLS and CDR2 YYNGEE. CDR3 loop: CASSVGGDTGELFF. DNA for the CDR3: TGTGCCAGCAGCGTCGGTGGGGACACCGGGGAGCTGTTTTTT.